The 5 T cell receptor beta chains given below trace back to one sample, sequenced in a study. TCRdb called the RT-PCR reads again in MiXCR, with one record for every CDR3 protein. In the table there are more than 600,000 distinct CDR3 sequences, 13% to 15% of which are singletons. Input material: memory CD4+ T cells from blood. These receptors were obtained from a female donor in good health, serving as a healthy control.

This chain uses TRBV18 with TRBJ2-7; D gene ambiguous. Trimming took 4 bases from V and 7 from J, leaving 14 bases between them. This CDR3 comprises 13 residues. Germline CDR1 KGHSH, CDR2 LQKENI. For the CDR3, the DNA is TGTGCCAGCTCACTCGGCCAGAGCAGAGAGCAGTACTTC. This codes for CASSLGQSREQYF.

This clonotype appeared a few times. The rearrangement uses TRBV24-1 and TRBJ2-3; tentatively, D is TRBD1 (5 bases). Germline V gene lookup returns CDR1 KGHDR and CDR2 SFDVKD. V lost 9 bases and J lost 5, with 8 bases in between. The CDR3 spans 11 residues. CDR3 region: CATRDRDTQYF. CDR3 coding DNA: TGTGCCACCCGAGACAGAGATACGCAGTATTTT.

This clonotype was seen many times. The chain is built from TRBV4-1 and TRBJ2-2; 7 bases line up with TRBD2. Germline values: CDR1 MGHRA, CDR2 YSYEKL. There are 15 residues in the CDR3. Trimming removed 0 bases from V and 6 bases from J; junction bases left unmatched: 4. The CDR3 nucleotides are TGCGCCAGCAGCCAAGAGCCTGCGGGGGCCGGGGAGCTGTTTTTT. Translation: CASSQEPAGAGELFF.

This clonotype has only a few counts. The CDR3, as DNA: TGTGCCACCAAAGAAGAGACCCAGTACTTC. Translation: CATKEETQYF. The chain is built from TRBV6-2 or TRBV6-3 and TRBJ2-5; no clear D gene. The V gene's germline CDR1 is MNHEY and CDR2 SVGEGT. Trimming removed 10 bases at V and 3 bases at J, with 6 bases between. The CDR3 is 10 amino acids.

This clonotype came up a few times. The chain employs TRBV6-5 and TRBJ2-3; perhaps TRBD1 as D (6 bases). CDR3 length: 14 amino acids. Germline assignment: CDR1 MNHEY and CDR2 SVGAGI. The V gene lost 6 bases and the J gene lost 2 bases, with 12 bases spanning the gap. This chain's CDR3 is CASRWTDFTDTQYF. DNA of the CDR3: TGTGCCAGCAGGTGGACAGACTTCACAGATACGCAGTATTTT.